This T cell receptor (beta chain) came from a study of spatial heterogeneity in lung cancer. Time point here: sample taken at primary tumor resection. Overall study results and limits: Counts of expanded alpha and beta TCRs within tumors tracked the tumor nonsynonymous mutation count.

For this clonotype: Its antigen is as yet unknown. This beta chain is a stray read from a library made for alpha chains; its abundance is not meaningful.

Trimming took off 0 bases at V and 4 bases at J, with 18 bases between the two ends. The germline gives CDR1 DFQATT, CDR2 SNEGSKA (reference sequence). This CDR3 is built from 16 residues. TCRdb redid the calling of the 5' RACE reads with MiXCR, one entry per CDR3 protein. The data hold roughly 6,000 distinct CDR3 sequences, with approximately 16% observed a single time. J is TRBJ1-1 and V is TRBV20-1; no reliable D call. Sequences were derived from lung tumor tissue, sampled at surgery. The receptor comes from a male donor with early-stage non-small cell lung cancer. CDR3: CSARDHWNGPGTEAFF. CDR3 in DNA: TGCAGTGCTAGAGATCACTGGAATGGGCCGGGCACTGAAGCTTTCTTT.